This T cell receptor beta chain was observed in a study of T-cell reconstitution after alpha-beta-depleted transplantation in children. CDR1 is SGHRS, CDR2 YFSETQ, per germline. Trimming took 5 bases from V and 0 from J; bases not matched to a gene: 5. This CDR3 is 16 amino acids long. The authors prepared the TCRbeta library with unique molecular identifiers. TCRdb re-called the PCR reads through MiXCR, storing one row per CDR3 protein. The repertoire holds about 500,000 distinct CDR3 sequences, about 31% seen once, with less than 2.5% in the top ten. This clonotype has more than one count but fewer than ten.

The sequence came from a human donor who donated a stem cell graft to a child with aplastic anemia. This sample comprised PBMCs from the stem cell graft donor, obtained from the stem cell graft. This sequence joins TRBV5-1 and TRBJ2-2; 9 nucleotides match TRBD2. CDR3 residues: CASSEREVANTGELFF. As DNA, the CDR3 is TGCGCCAGCAGTGAGCGGGAGGTCGCGAACACCGGGGAGCTGTTTTTT.